Below, one TCR beta chain is given with its context. Antigen unknown. The CDR3 consists of 15 residues. V lost 3 bases, J lost 0 bases, and 10 bases lay in between. From germline, CDR1 is KGHSH and CDR2 LQKENI. The data were obtained in a study of T cell responses to AZD1222 COVID-19 vaccine. Background on the study: Recipients boosted at about 4 weeks or about 12 weeks are pooled. Study results and caveats: Spike-specific TCR breadth and depth grew following two AZD1222 doses. The sample set comprised mostly white British donors with more females, and clonal diversity was possibly underestimated.

The method was immunoSEQ multiplex PCR; TCRdb's version includes in-frame clones alone and lacks a portion of them. Of about 100,000 clones in the sample, less than 90% were seen once. This TCR was sampled from an adult in good health. The sample in question was peripheral blood, obtained on day 0 of AZD1222 vaccination. This chain uses TRBV18 with TRBJ2-3; D might be TRBD1 (6 bases). The CDR3 coding sequence is TGTGCCAGCTCACCTGCTAGGGGGAGCACAGATACGCAGTATTTT. Translated: CASSPARGSTDTQYF.